This TCR beta chain is drawn from a study of human T cells and chemical hapten exposure. Germline V gene sequence: CDR1 SGHRS, CDR2 YFSETQ. Trimming took 0 bases from V and 2 from J; bases not matched to a gene: 25. This CDR3 contains 22 residues. Study results and limitations: While controls formed fewer of them, expanded TCRs formed significantly more large CDR3 similarity clusters.

Unique molecular identifiers were linked by the library to individual cDNA molecules. TCRdb recomputed calls from the reads with MiXCR, one row per CDR3 protein. The repertoire holds over 500 distinct CDR3 sequences, with 65% to 75% as singletons. Treatment: therapeutic diphenylcyclopropenone sensitization with weekly scalp DPC. The authors extracted total RNA from unfractionated whole blood. This clonotype was detected a few times. Its antigen is not identified. This receptor was obtained from an adult with alopecia areata. Some clones in this sample may be carry-over from other donors' samples. This table probably holds off-target reads from a library built for another chain. The chain combines TRBV5-1 with TRBJ2-7; TRBD2 aligns across 8 bases. The material was whole blood, obtained before DPC sensitization or 2, 6, or about 24 weeks after (not recorded which). The CDR3 coding sequence is TGCGCCAGCAGCTTGGACGTTCCAACAGGGCCCTCACAGCGGGAGCGAGCCTACGAGCAGTACTTC. Its protein is CASSLDVPTGPSQRERAYEQYF.